This T cell receptor (beta chain) was documented in a study of brain T cells in children with intractable seizures. Study conclusions and caveats: Viral specificity was inferred only from CDR3 similarity; HCMV serostatus was unknown.

Germline CDR1 is SGHTA and CDR2 is FQGNSA. The CDR3 has 15 residues. The V gene lost 0 bases and the J gene lost 2 bases, with 11 bases spanning the gap. Only in-frame clones appear in the TCRdb table, and some are missing; sequencing was by immunoSEQ multiplex PCR. The repertoire has over 7,500 clones, 69% of them found once; the top ten carry around 20%. In the case of this clone: Antigen: not known.

Only cases whose brain tissue showed the highest T cell transcript signatures were sequenced. Sequences were derived from resected brain tissue, sampled at surgery. This clonotype was sampled from a girl aged 2 to 10 with tuberous sclerosis and intractable seizures. The rearrangement joins TRBV7-2 to TRBJ2-7, with D possibly called TRBD1 or TRBD2 (5 bases each). Here the CDR3 DNA reads TGTGCCAGCAGCTTAGCCGGGGACCCAGCCTACGAGCAGTACGTC. Its translation: CASSLAGDPAYEQYV.